This T cell receptor (beta chain) was observed in a study of shared clonotypes between healthy human individuals (dated by TCRdb to between 2020 and 2021). Study-wide context: A few men and a couple of women, aged 18 to 49 years, made up the cohort. Per donor, three plates each were used for CD4 naive and CD4 memory, two for CD8 naive, and one for CD8 memory. To estimate repertoire size and how much clonotypes are shared between individuals, the study performed deep sequencing of blood TCR repertoires from about five healthy adults. To increase sequencing depth and limit assay-specific biases, TCR repertoire library preparation and sequencing were carried out by different laboratories using diverse techniques. Between about 0.85 and 10 billion PBMCs per donor were obtained by leukapheresis.

Turning to this clone: What antigen it recognizes has not been identified. No base quality information exists; no much larger clone differs at one position.

Using the deep immunoSEQ assay, TCR CDR3 regions were amplified from genomic DNA by multiplex PCR. For each cell subset, the extracted genomic DNA was distributed evenly across all wells of several immunoSEQ 96-well plates, and each plate served as one replicate. Each replicate PCR for sorted subsets received around 0.2 ug genomic DNA, equal to tens of thousands of T cell genomes. Purified libraries were measured with a Qubit 3.0 fluorometer, size-checked on a Bioanalyzer 2100, and measured again with the KAPA Library Quantification kit. Each immunoSEQ 96-well plate was sequenced on its own single-read 150-cycle Illumina NextSeq 550 flow cell. As for the original processing: The immunoSEQ output contained only junctional sequences without quality scores, so filtering could not match that applied to full-length reads. To assign V/J genes and CDR3, sequences were annotated using PyIR, a Python wrapper for IgBLAST v1.9, with IMGT germline references. Reads with weak V/J assignments (E-value above 1e-6), missing CDR3, stop codons, out-of-frame junctions, or ambiguous translated residues were removed. V3J clonotypes were defined by identical inferred V gene, J gene, and CDR3 amino acid sequence. Percentage overlap between repertoires was computed as shared unique clonotypes divided by the size of the smaller repertoire. RTK rarefaction, the Chao1 estimator, and Recon v2.1 estimates of unobserved clonotypes were used to assess repertoire richness. Generation probabilities were computed with OLGA for all TCRbeta clonotypes obtained by the gDNA method from a handful of donors. The table comes from immuneACCESS by way of TCRdb, which keeps in-frame sequences with V and J called. Part of the clones is missing from these tables; in studies checked, under half for an unresolved V gene and the rest for unknown reasons. That table supplies the V and J calls and clone size; D and trimming were determined from the DNA. This sample gives roughly 680,000 clones in total; 55% to 80% of them show up just once. More than 1.5% of the sample lies in the top ten.

The CDR3 spans 15 residues, from the cysteine through the phenylalanine. The read is trimmed to its CDR3 DNA, 45 bases read in frame from base 1. Via the germline V gene, CDR1 is KGHSH and CDR2 LQKENI. V is cut by 6 bases and J by 4 bases, and the space between the germline ends is 19 bases. What the authors observed across the whole study: Naive subsets generally had larger estimated clonotype richness than memory subsets. Sampling was restricted to blood, and TCR repertoires in tissues likely differ from the TCR repertoires found in blood. Across a few donors, roughly 5% of naive CD4, approximately 4% of naive CD8, about 2% of memory CD4, and under 0.45% of memory CD8 clonotypes were shared. Clonotypes shared by all four sorted-subset donors showed higher generation probabilities than non-shared clonotypes. Because the study included only a small number of donors, the genetic and exposure-history diversity represented was limited. Pairwise subsampling led to the expectation that sequencing depth would affect the degree of clonotype sharing among donors. Incomplete sequencing was indicated by rarefaction of sorted-subset datasets, despite the large sequencing depth.

Donors were healthy HIV-negative adults with no recently reported acute infections or vaccinations. Every donor was a Caucasian adult residing in Nashville, Tennessee, USA. CD4+ T cells were enriched by magnetic negative selection, after which naive cells were positively selected on CD45RA and the negative fraction was taken as the memory subset. After blood collection by leukapheresis, PBMCs were isolated using Ficoll-Histopaque density gradient centrifugation and then cryopreserved in the vapor phase of liquid nitrogen. Analytical flow cytometry was used to check the purity and quantity of each magnetically sorted T cell population. Each sorted fraction had its genomic DNA isolated and then quantified by UV absorbance on a Nanodrop 2000c.

This sequence was found in a woman in her 30s in good health. The rearrangement joined TRBV18 to TRBJ2-7; TRBD2 is perhaps the D gene, given 6 matching bases. The material sequenced was memory CD4+ T cells sorted from blood. In light of the paper, this sample's cell subset or site label describes: CD45RA-negative fraction. The CDR3 corresponds to CASSQEGQGRYEQYF. The DNA sequence is as follows: TGTGCCAGCTCCCAGGAGGGGCAGGGCCGGTACGAGCAGTACTTC.